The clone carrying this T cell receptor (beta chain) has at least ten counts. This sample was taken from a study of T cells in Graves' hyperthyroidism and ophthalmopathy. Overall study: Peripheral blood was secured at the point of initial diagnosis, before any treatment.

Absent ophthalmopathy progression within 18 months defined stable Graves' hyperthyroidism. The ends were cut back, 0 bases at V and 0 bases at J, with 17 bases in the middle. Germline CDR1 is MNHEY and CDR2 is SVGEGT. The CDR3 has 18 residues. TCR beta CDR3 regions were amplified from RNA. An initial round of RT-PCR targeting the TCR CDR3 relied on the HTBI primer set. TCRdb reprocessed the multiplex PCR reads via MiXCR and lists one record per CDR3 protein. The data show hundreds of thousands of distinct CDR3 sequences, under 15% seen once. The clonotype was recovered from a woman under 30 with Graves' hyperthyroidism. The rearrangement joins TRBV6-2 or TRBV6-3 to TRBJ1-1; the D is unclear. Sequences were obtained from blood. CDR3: CASSYSSIPSGMNTEAFF. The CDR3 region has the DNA TGTGCCAGCAGTTACTCGAGTATCCCCTCGGGGATGAACACTGAAGCTTTCTTT.